A selection of T cell receptor beta chains follows, all from one sample in a study of blood T cell repertoires in COVID-19. Clones were read by immunoSEQ multiplex PCR, and TCRdb kept only the in-frame ones, dropping some. The data contain roughly 200,000 clones, about 86% of them singletons. What was sequenced was PBMCs or T cells enriched from blood (not recorded which). These receptors were obtained from a woman aged 25 to 39 who had been exposed to COVID-19. CDR3s include the opening cysteine and the closing phenylalanine or tryptophan. The order of the fields is J gene, clone size, CDR3 length, D gene, V gene, CDR3 protein, CDR3 DNA. A D gene is named only where the DNA matches it firmly. The size field is filled for only some rows; it gives once, few, many or a size class.

j_call: TRBJ2-2
clone_size: once
cdr3_length: 15
d_call: TRBD1
v_call: TRBV11-2
cdr3_aa: CASSFGTGMAGELFF
cdr3_nt: TGTGCCAGCAGCTTCGGGACAGGGATGGCCGGGGAGCTGTTTTTT

j_call: TRBJ1-2
clone_size: once
cdr3_length: 16
d_call: NA
v_call: TRBV11-2
cdr3_aa: CASSLSQRQTAFVCTF
cdr3_nt: TGTGCCAGCAGCTTATCCCAACGCCAGACAGCCTTTGTCTGCACCTTC

j_call: TRBJ2-5
clone_size: NA
cdr3_length: 18
d_call: TRBD2
v_call: TRBV9
cdr3_aa: CASSKGTSGGAVKETQYF
cdr3_nt: TGTGCCAGCAGCAAGGGGACTAGCGGGGGGGCGGTAAAAGAGACCCAGTACTTC

j_call: TRBJ2-2
clone_size: NA
cdr3_length: 16
d_call: TRBD2
v_call: TRBV5-1
cdr3_aa: CASSSGLAGVTGELFF
cdr3_nt: TGCGCCAGCAGCTCTGGACTAGCGGGGGTAACGGGGGAGCTGTTTTTT

j_call: TRBJ1-1
clone_size: few
cdr3_length: 14
d_call: NA
v_call: TRBV25-1
cdr3_aa: CASAKGGTNTEAFF
cdr3_nt: TGTGCCAGCGCCAAAGGGGGAACGAACACTGAAGCTTTCTTT

j_call: TRBJ2-1
clone_size: NA
cdr3_length: 15
d_call: TRBD1
v_call: TRBV11-3
cdr3_aa: CASSTGTGGNNEQFF
cdr3_nt: TGTGCCAGCAGTACCGGGACAGGGGGTAACAATGAGCAGTTCTTC

j_call: TRBJ2-5
clone_size: NA
cdr3_length: 15
d_call: TRBD2
v_call: TRBV3-1/TRBV3-2
cdr3_aa: CASSPGTSGEETQYF
cdr3_nt: TGTGCCAGCAGCCCGGGGACTAGCGGGGAAGAGACCCAGTACTTC

j_call: TRBJ1-2
clone_size: NA
cdr3_length: 13
d_call: NA
v_call: TRBV12-5
cdr3_aa: CASGHDIDYGYTF
cdr3_nt: TGTGCTAGTGGCCATGACATAGACTATGGCTACACCTTC

j_call: TRBJ1-1
clone_size: NA
cdr3_length: 13
d_call: NA
v_call: TRBV24-1
cdr3_aa: CATSGGWNTEAFF
cdr3_nt: TGTGCCACCTCGGGGGGCTGGAACACTGAAGCTTTCTTT

j_call: TRBJ2-2
clone_size: NA
cdr3_length: 13
d_call: NA
v_call: TRBV24-1
cdr3_aa: CATSLPGAGELFF
cdr3_nt: TGTGCCACCAGTTTGCCAGGGGCCGGGGAGCTGTTTTTT

j_call: TRBJ2-2
clone_size: NA
cdr3_length: 20
d_call: TRBD1
v_call: TRBV4-1
cdr3_aa: CASSRFHMRDRDSNTGELFF
cdr3_nt: TGCGCCAGCAGCCGATTCCATATGAGGGACAGGGACTCGAACACCGGGGAGCTGTTTTTT

j_call: TRBJ2-7
clone_size: NA
cdr3_length: 11
d_call: NA
v_call: TRBV10-3
cdr3_aa: CAISDAYEQYF
cdr3_nt: TGTGCCATCAGTGACGCCTACGAGCAGTACTTC

j_call: TRBJ2-2
clone_size: NA
cdr3_length: 14
d_call: NA
v_call: TRBV5-1
cdr3_aa: CASSSGTWAGELFF
cdr3_nt: TGCGCCAGCAGCTCCGGGACATGGGCCGGGGAGCTGTTTTTT

j_call: TRBJ1-2
clone_size: once
cdr3_length: 15
d_call: NA
v_call: TRBV9
cdr3_aa: CASSARGSLGYGYTF
cdr3_nt: TGTGCCAGCAGCGCCAGAGGGAGTCTCGGCTATGGCTACACCTTC

j_call: TRBJ1-2
clone_size: NA
cdr3_length: 12
d_call: NA
v_call: TRBV9
cdr3_aa: CASSSGLYGYTF
cdr3_nt: TGTGCCAGCAGCTCAGGGCTGTATGGCTACACCTTC

j_call: TRBJ1-2
clone_size: NA
cdr3_length: 13
d_call: TRBD1
v_call: TRBV30
cdr3_aa: CARDRGDNYGYTF
cdr3_nt: TGTGCCCGGGACAGGGGAGATAACTATGGCTACACCTTC

j_call: TRBJ1-2
clone_size: few
cdr3_length: 12
d_call: NA
v_call: TRBV15
cdr3_aa: CATSRDQGPYTF
cdr3_nt: TGTGCCACCAGCAGAGACCAGGGGCCCTACACCTTC

j_call: TRBJ2-1
clone_size: NA
cdr3_length: 17
d_call: TRBD2
v_call: TRBV7-9
cdr3_aa: CASSSEIAGALRGEQFF
cdr3_nt: TGTGCCAGCAGCTCCGAAATAGCGGGGGCCCTGAGGGGTGAGCAGTTCTTC

j_call: TRBJ1-2
clone_size: NA
cdr3_length: 13
d_call: NA
v_call: TRBV12-3/TRBV12-4
cdr3_aa: CASILWGSAGYTF
cdr3_nt: TGTGCCAGCATCCTCTGGGGCTCAGCTGGCTACACCTTC

j_call: TRBJ2-1
clone_size: once
cdr3_length: 15
d_call: NA
v_call: TRBV3-1/TRBV3-2
cdr3_aa: CASSRNLREINEQFF
cdr3_nt: TGTGCCAGCAGCCGAAACCTCAGGGAAATCAATGAGCAGTTCTTC

j_call: TRBJ1-2
clone_size: NA
cdr3_length: 14
d_call: NA
v_call: TRBV5-1
cdr3_aa: CASSRREGIDGYTF
cdr3_nt: TGCGCCAGCAGCCGAAGGGAGGGTATAGATGGCTACACCTTC

j_call: TRBJ2-6
clone_size: NA
cdr3_length: 17
d_call: TRBD1
v_call: TRBV5-1
cdr3_aa: CASSRQGSGSGANVLTF
cdr3_nt: TGCGCCAGCAGTAGACAGGGGTCGGGCTCTGGGGCCAACGTCCTGACTTTC

j_call: TRBJ1-2
clone_size: NA
cdr3_length: 13
d_call: NA
v_call: TRBV19
cdr3_aa: CASTSGVGYGYTF
cdr3_nt: TGTGCCAGTACATCCGGGGTTGGCTATGGCTACACCTTC

j_call: TRBJ1-4
clone_size: few
cdr3_length: 15
d_call: TRBD1
v_call: TRBV9
cdr3_aa: CASSFTGQGDEKLFF
cdr3_nt: TGTGCCAGCAGCTTTACAGGCCAGGGGGATGAAAAACTGTTTTTT

j_call: TRBJ1-1
clone_size: NA
cdr3_length: 17
d_call: NA
v_call: TRBV19
cdr3_aa: CASSIDPRGGVNTEAFF
cdr3_nt: TGTGCCAGTAGTATAGACCCCAGGGGCGGCGTGAACACTGAAGCTTTCTTT

j_call: TRBJ2-6
clone_size: NA
cdr3_length: 13
d_call: NA
v_call: TRBV19
cdr3_aa: CASGVSGANVLTF
cdr3_nt: TGTGCCAGCGGGGTCTCTGGGGCCAACGTCCTGACTTTC

j_call: TRBJ2-1
clone_size: NA
cdr3_length: 15
d_call: NA
v_call: TRBV7-9
cdr3_aa: CASSLAAQVFGEQFF
cdr3_nt: TGTGCCAGCAGCTTAGCGGCACAGGTGTTCGGTGAGCAGTTCTTC

j_call: TRBJ1-5
clone_size: NA
cdr3_length: 14
d_call: TRBD1
v_call: TRBV27
cdr3_aa: CASGRTGGNQPQHF
cdr3_nt: TGTGCCAGCGGACGGACAGGGGGCAATCAGCCCCAGCATTTT

j_call: TRBJ1-2
clone_size: NA
cdr3_length: 13
d_call: TRBD1
v_call: TRBV6-5
cdr3_aa: CASSPGGHIGYTF
cdr3_nt: TGTGCCAGCAGCCCAGGGGGCCATATAGGCTACACCTTC

j_call: TRBJ1-6
clone_size: NA
cdr3_length: 20
d_call: TRBD1
v_call: TRBV24-1
cdr3_aa: CATSDLGTGLGMSYNSPLHF
cdr3_nt: TGTGCCACCAGTGATTTAGGGACAGGGCTAGGGATGTCCTATAATTCACCCCTCCACTTT

j_call: TRBJ1-1
clone_size: few
cdr3_length: 14
d_call: NA
v_call: TRBV30
cdr3_aa: CAWSQGKGNTEAFF
cdr3_nt: TGTGCCTGGAGCCAGGGAAAGGGGAACACTGAAGCTTTCTTT

j_call: TRBJ1-2
clone_size: NA
cdr3_length: 13
d_call: NA
v_call: TRBV6-5
cdr3_aa: CASSYSGPYGYTF
cdr3_nt: TGTGCCAGCAGTTATTCAGGGCCCTATGGCTACACCTTC